This T cell receptor (beta chain) was captured by sequencing in a study of response to subunit inactivated influenza vaccine. Findings and limits, study-wide: The authors suggested that few new T cells are recruited per seasonal influenza vaccination.

TCRdb reprocessed the RT-PCR reads via MiXCR and lists one record per CDR3 protein. There are fewer than 650,000 distinct CDR3 sequences in the sample; 10% to 15% occur only once, and approximately 14% lies in the top ten. Regarding this clonotype: Its specificity is not known.

Trimming pared 1 base from V and 0 bases from J, leaving 7 bases between. CDR3 length: 15 residues. This TCR was recovered from a man between 45 and 60 years old who received an inactivated influenza vaccine. Sequencing was performed on PBMCs from blood, taken roughly 6 weeks after vaccination. The chain couples TRBV12-3 or TRBV12-4 to TRBJ1-5; maybe TRBD1 (5 bases). Here the CDR3 reads CASSLGQHSNQPQHF. For the CDR3, the DNA is TGTGCCAGCAGTTTAGGACAGCATAGCAATCAGCCCCAGCATTTT.